This T cell receptor (beta chain) was found in a study of cytomegalovirus exposure and HLA in healthy donors. Comment on this clone: The antigen is unknown.

The PCR was carried out with 60 Vbeta primers and 13 Jbeta primers. Assay: immunoSEQ multiplex PCR; the TCRdb copy retains only in-frame clones and omits some. This table holds roughly 100,000 clones, around 78% found once. V lost 0 bases to trimming and J lost 5 bases; unmatched junction nucleotides: 4. Germline-derived CDR1 and CDR2 are SGHRS and YFSETQ. CDR3 length: 16 residues. General study findings and limits: There were some V segments, including TRBV6-2 and TRBV6-3, excluded as indistinguishable. Available immune exposure information was restricted to CMV serostatus only.

This receptor was obtained from a male donor in good health and CMV-seronegative. Source material: PBMCs. The chain combines TRBV5-1 with TRBJ2-1; 11 bases agree with TRBD2. This CDR3 reads CASSLGRGLADNEQFF. DNA for the CDR3: TGCGCCAGCAGCTTGGGGAGGGGACTAGCGGACAATGAGCAGTTCTTC.